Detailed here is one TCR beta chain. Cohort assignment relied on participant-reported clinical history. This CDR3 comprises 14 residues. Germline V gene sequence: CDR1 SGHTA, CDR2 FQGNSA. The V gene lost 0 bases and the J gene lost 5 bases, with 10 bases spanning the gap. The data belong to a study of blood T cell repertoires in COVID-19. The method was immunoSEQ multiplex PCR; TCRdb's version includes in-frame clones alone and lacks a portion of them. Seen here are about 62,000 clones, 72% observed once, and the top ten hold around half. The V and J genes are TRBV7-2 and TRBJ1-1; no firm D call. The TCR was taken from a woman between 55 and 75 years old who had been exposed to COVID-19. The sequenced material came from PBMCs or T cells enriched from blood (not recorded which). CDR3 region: CASSLASRATEAFF. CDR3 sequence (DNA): TGTGCCAGCAGCTTAGCGTCGAGGGCAACTGAAGCTTTCTTT.